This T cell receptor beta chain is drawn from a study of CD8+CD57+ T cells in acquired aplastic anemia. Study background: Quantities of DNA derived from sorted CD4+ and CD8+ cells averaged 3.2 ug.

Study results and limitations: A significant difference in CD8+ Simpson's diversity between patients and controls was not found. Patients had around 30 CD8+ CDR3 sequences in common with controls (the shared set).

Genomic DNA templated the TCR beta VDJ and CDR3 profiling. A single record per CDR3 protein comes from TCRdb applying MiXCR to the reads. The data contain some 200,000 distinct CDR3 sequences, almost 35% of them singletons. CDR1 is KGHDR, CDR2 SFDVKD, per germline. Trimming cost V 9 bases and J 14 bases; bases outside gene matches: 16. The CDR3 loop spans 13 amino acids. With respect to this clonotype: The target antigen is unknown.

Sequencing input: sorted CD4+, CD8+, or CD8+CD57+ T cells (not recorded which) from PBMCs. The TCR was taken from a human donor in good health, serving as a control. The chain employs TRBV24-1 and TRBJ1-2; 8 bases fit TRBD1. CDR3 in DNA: TGTGCCACCTCAACCGGGACAGGCTCTTCTGGGACCTTC. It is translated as CATSTGTGSSGTF.